The source of this T cell receptor (beta chain) is a study of T-cell memory formation after mild COVID-19. Overall study: Clusters were largely donor specific. General study points: SARS-CoV-2 specificity of second-wave clones peaking day 37 was unconfirmed. That cross-reactive memory joined was suggested by some responding clones appearing in pre-infection memory.

J lost 4 bases, V lost 0 bases, and 5 bases had no gene match. This CDR3 contains 15 residues. Germline V gene data show CDR1 as SGHVS and CDR2 as FNYEAQ. As for this clonotype: What it binds is not known.

TCRdb analysed the 5' RACE reads with MiXCR anew, one entry per CDR3 protein. This sample carries around 320,000 distinct CDR3 sequences, roughly an eighth of them seen once, and the ten largest clones take roughly a fifth. The chain recombines TRBV7-6 with TRBJ2-5; 7 bases line up with TRBD1. Material for sequencing was PBMCs or a T cell subset sorted from them (not recorded which). This clonotype was sampled from a man younger than 35 who had mild COVID-19 (a few samples of this study predate the infection). Cell type and time point are not known. The CDR3 sequence: CASSLARGRGETQYF. CDR3 nucleotides: TGTGCCAGCAGCTTAGCGAGGGGGCGCGGAGAGACCCAGTACTTC.